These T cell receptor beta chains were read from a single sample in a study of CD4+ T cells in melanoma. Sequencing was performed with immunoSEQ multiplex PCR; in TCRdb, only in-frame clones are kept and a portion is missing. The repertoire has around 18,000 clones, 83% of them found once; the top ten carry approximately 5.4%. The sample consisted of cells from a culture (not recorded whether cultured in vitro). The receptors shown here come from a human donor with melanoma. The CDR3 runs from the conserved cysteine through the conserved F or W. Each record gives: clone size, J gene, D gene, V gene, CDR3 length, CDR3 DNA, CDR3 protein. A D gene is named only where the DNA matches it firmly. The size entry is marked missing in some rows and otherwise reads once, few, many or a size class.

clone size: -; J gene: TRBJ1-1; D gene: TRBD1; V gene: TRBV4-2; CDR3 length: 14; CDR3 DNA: TGTGCCAGCAGCCAACCGACAGGGGGCACTGAAGCTTTCTTT; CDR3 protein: CASSQPTGGTEAFF
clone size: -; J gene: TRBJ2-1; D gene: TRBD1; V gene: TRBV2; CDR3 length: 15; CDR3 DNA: TGTGCCAGCAGTGAAAACAGGGGCTCCTACAATGAGCAGTTCTTC; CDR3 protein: CASSENRGSYNEQFF
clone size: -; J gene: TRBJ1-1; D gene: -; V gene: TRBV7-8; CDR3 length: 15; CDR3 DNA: TGTGCCAGCAGCACCATCGGGGGAGGGGTCTCTGAAGCTTTCTTT; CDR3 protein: CASSTIGGGVSEAFF
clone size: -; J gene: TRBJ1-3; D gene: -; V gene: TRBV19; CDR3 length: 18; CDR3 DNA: TGTGCCAGTAGTATTACCCTCTACAGGGTCGATTCTGGAAACACCATATATTTT; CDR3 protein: CASSITLYRVDSGNTIYF
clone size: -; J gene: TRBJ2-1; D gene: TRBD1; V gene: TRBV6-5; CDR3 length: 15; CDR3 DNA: TGTGCCAGCAGTCCGGGGGGGACAGGGGGAAATGAGCAGTTCTTC; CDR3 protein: CASSPGGTGGNEQFF
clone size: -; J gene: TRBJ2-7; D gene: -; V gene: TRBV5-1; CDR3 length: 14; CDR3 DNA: TGCGCCAGCAGGAGGGGAACAGGTTCCTACGAGCAGTACTTC; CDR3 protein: CASRRGTGSYEQYF
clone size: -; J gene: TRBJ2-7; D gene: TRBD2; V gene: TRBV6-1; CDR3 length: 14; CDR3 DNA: TGTGCCAGCTTCGGGACCGGGACTAACTACGAGCAGTACTTC; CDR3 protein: CASFGTGTNYEQYF
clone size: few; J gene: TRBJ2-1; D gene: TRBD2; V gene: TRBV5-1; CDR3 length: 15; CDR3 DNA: TGCGCCAGCAGCTTAACCGGGGCGGGGGGGAATGAGCAGTTCTTC; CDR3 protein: CASSLTGAGGNEQFF
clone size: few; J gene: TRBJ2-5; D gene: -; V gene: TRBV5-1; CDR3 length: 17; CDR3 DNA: TGCGCCAGCAGCTCCCAAATTTTAGGGCAGGGCGGAGAGACCCAGTACTTC; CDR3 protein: CASSSQILGQGGETQYF
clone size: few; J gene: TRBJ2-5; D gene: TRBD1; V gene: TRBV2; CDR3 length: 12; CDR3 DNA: TGTGCCAGCTTAGGGACAGGGTCAACTCTGTACTTC; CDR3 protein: CASLGTGSTLYF
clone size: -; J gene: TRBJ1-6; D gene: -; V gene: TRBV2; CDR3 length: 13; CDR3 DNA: TGTGCCAGCCACTCGGGAGTAAATTCACCCCTCCACTTT; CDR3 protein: CASHSGVNSPLHF
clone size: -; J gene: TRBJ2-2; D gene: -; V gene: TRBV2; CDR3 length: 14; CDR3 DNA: TGTGCCAGCAGTCTGTCGGCGAACACCGGGGAGCTGTTTTTT; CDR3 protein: CASSLSANTGELFF
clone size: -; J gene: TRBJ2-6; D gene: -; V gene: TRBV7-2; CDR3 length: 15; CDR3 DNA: TGTGCCAGCAGTTTTAGGCCCTCTGGGGCCAACGTCCTGACTTTC; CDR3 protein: CASSFRPSGANVLTF
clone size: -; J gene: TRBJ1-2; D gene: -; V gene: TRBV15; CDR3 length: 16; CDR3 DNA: TGTGCCACCAGCAGTCCCCGGCTCCGGGACGGCTATGGCTACACCTTC; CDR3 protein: CATSSPRLRDGYGYTF
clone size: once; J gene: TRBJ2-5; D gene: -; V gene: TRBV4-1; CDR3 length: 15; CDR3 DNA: TGCGCCAGCAGCCAAGCCGTCCTGCGGCCAGAGACCCAGTACTTC; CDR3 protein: CASSQAVLRPETQYF
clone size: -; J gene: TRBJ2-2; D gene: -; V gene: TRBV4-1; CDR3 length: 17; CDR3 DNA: TGCGCCAGCAGCCAAAGGGAAGGGCAGGCGAACACCGGGGAGCTGTTTTTT; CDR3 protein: CASSQREGQANTGELFF
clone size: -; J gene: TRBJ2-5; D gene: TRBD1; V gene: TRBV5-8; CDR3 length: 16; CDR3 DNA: TGTGCCAGCAGCTTGCTTGACAGGGGGCAGCGAGAGACCCAGTACTTC; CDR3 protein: CASSLLDRGQRETQYF
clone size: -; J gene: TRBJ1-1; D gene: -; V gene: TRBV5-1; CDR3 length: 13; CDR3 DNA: TGCGCCAGCAGCGTGGGGACAATGGCTGAAGCTTTCTTT; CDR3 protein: CASSVGTMAEAFF
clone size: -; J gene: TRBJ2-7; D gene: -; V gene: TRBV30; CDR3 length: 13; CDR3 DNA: TGTGCCTGGTCCCCGGACCTGTCGCGGGAGCAGTACTTC; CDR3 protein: CAWSPDLSREQYF
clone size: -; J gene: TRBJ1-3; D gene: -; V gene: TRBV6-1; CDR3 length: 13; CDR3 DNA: TGTGCCAGCAGTGATCGGGGGCGATCCACCATATATTTT; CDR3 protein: CASSDRGRSTIYF
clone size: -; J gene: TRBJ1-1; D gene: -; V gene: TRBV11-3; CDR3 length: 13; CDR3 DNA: TGTGCCAGCAGCCCATCAGTGGACACTGAAGCTTTCTTT; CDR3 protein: CASSPSVDTEAFF
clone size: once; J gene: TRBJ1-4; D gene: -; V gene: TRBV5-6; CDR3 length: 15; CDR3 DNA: TGTGCCAGCAGCCTAGGAACCTGGGATAATGAAAAACTGTTTTTT; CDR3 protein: CASSLGTWDNEKLFF
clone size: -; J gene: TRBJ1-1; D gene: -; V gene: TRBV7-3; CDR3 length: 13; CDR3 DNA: TGTGCCAGCAGCCCCGGGCAGGGGAGGAATGCTTTCTTT; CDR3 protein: CASSPGQGRNAFF
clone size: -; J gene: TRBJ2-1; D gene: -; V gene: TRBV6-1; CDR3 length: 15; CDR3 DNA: TGTGCCAGCAGTGCGGGTGGTGGAGGGTACAATGAGCAGTTCTTC; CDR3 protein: CASSAGGGGYNEQFF
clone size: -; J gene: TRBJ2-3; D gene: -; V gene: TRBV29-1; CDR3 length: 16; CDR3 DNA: TGCAGCGTCCTAGGGCTACCGAGACAGCGCACAGATACGCAGTATTTT; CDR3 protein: CSVLGLPRQRTDTQYF
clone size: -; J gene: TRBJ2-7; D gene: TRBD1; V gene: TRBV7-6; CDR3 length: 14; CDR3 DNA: TGTGCCAGCAGCTTCGAGGACAGGGGGCGAAAGCAGTACTTC; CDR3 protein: CASSFEDRGRKQYF
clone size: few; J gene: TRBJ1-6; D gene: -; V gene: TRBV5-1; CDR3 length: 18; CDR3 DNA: TGCGCCAGCAGCCCGGGAGGGGCTCAGAGCTCCTATAATTCACCCCTCCACTTT; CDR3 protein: CASSPGGAQSSYNSPLHF
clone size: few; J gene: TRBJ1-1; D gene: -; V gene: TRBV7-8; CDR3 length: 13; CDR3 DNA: TGTGCCAGCAGCGTGACGGTGAACACTGAAGCTTTCTTT; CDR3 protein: CASSVTVNTEAFF
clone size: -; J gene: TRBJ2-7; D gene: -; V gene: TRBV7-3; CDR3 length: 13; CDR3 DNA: TGTGCCAGCAGCCCAGGGGGGCCGCGGGAGCAGTACTTC; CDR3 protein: CASSPGGPREQYF